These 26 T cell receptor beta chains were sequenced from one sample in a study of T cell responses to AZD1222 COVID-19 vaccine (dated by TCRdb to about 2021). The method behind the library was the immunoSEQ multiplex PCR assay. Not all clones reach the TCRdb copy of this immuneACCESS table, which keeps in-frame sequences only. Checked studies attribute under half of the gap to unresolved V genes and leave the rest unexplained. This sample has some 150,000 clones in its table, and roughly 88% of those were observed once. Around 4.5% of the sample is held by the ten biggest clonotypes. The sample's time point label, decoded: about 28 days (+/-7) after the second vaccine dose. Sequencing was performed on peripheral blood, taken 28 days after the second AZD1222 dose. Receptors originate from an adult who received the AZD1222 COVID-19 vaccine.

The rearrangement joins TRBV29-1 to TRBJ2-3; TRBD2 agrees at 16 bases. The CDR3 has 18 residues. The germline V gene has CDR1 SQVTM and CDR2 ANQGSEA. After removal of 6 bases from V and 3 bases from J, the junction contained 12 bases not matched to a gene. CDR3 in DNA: TGCAGCGTCGTAGGGACTAGCGGGGGGGCATCGGAGACAGATACGCAGTATTTT. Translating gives CSVVGTSGGASETDTQYF.

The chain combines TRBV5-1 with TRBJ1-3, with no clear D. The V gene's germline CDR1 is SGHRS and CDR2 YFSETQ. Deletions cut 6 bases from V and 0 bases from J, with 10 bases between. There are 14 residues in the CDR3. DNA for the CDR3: TGCGCCAGCAACGAGGGCTCCTCTGGAAACACCATATATTTT. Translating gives CASNEGSSGNTIYF.

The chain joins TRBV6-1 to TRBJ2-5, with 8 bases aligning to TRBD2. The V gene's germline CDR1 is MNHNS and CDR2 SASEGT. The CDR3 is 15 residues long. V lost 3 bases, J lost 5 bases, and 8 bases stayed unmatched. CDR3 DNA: TGTGCCAGCAGTGAGGACGGGGGGGCCGGGGAGACCCAGTACTTC. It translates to CASSEDGGAGETQYF.

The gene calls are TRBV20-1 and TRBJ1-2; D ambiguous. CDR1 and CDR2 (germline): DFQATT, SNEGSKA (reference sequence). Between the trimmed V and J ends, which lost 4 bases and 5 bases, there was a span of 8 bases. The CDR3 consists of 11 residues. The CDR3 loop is CSAKHEYGYTF. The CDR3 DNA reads TGCAGTGCTAAACACGAGTATGGCTACACCTTC.

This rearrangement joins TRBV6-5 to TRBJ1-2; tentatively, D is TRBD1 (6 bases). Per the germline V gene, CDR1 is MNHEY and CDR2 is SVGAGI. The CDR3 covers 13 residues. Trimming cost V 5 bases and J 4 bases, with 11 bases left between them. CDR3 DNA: TGTGCCAGCAGTCAGGACAGACTCTATGGCTACACCTTC. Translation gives CASSQDRLYGYTF.

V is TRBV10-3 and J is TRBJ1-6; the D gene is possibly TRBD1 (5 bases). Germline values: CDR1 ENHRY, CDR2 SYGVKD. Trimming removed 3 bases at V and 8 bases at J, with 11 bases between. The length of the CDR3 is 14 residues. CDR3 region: CAISDMGTDSPLHF. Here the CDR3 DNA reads TGTGCCATCAGTGACATGGGGACGGATTCACCCCTCCACTTT.

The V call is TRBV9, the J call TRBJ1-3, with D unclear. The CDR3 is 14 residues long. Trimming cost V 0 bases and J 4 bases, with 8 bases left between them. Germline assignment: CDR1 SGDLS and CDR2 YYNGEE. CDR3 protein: CASSVGTEGNTIYF. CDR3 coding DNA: TGTGCCAGCAGCGTAGGGACTGAAGGAAACACCATATATTTT.

The chain's CDR3 is CASSETGGGQTYGYTF. CDR3 sequence (DNA): TGTGCCAGCAGTGAAACGGGAGGGGGACAGACCTATGGCTACACCTTC. The V call is TRBV6-1, the J call TRBJ1-2; 7 bases fit TRBD1. The CDR3 totals 16 residues. With 2 bases clipped from V and 4 bases from J, the junction kept 10 bases outside the gene matches. Germline CDR1 is MNHNS and CDR2 is SASEGT.

The CDR3 DNA is TGTGCCAGCTCACCGGTTATCGACAGCCGAAAATCCTACGAGCAGTACTTC. Its protein is CASSPVIDSRKSYEQYF. The chain uses TRBV18 and TRBJ2-7; D may be TRBD1 (5 bases). V was clipped by 3 bases and J by 1 base, with 19 bases between them. Germline assignment: CDR1 KGHSH and CDR2 LQKENI. The CDR3 is 17 amino acids.

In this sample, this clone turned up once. The CDR3 reads CASSLSPPHSGGPYNEQFF. CDR3 coding DNA: TGTGCCAGCAGCCTTAGCCCCCCCCATAGCGGGGGACCCTACAATGAGCAGTTCTTC. This rearrangement joins TRBV4-2 to TRBJ2-1, with 9 bases aligning to TRBD2. Germline V gene lookup returns CDR1 LGHNA and CDR2 YNFKEQ. The V segment lost 4 bases and the J segment 2 bases; nucleotides outside the gene matches: 15. This CDR3 spans 19 amino acids.

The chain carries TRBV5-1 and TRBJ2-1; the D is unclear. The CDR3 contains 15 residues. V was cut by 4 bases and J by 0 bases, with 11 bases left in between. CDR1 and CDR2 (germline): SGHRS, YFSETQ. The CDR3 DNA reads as TGCGCCAGCAGCCCTTTCGGTTCCTCCTACAATGAGCAGTTCTTC. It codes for CASSPFGSSYNEQFF.

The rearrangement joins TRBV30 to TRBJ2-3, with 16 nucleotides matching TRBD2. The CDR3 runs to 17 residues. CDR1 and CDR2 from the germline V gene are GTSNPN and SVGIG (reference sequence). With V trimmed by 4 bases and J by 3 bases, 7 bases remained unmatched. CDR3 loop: CAWTGLAGGHGTDTQYF. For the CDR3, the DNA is TGTGCCTGGACGGGACTAGCGGGGGGGCATGGAACAGATACGCAGTATTTT.

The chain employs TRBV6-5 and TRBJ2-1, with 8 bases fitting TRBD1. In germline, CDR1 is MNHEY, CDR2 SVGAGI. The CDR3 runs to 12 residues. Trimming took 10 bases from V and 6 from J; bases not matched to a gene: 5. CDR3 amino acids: CATSRGLNEQFF. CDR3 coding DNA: TGTGCCACCTCCAGGGGGCTCAATGAGCAGTTCTTC.

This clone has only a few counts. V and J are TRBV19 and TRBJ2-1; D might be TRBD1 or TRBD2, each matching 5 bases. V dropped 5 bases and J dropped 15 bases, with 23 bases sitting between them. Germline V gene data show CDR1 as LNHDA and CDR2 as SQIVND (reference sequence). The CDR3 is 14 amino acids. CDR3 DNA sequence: TGTGCCAGTAGTGATGGGGGAATCCGGTCTGAGTGGTTCTTC. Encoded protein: CASSDGGIRSEWFF.

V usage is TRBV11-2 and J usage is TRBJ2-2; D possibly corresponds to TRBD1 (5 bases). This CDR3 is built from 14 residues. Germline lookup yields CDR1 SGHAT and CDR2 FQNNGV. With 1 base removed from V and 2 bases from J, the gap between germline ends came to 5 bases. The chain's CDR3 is CASSLGGNTGELFF. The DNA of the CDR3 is TGTGCCAGCAGCTTAGGGGGCAACACCGGGGAGCTGTTTTTT. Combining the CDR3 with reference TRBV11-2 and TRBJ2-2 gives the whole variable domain EAGVAQSPRYKIIEKRQSVAFWCNPISGHATLYWYQQILGQGPKLLIQFQNNGVVDDSQLPKDRFSAERLKGVDSTLKIQPAKLEDSAVYLCASSLGGNTGELFFGEGSRLTVL.

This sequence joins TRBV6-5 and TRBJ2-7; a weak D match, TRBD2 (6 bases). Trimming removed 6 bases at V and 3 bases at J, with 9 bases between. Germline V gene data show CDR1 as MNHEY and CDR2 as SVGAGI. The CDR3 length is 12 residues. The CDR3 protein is CASRRDFYEQYF. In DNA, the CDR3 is TGTGCCAGCAGGAGGGACTTCTACGAGCAGTACTTC.

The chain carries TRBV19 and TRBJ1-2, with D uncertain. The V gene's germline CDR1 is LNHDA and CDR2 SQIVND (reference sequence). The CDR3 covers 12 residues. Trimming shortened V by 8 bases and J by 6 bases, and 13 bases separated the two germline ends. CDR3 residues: CASSHLGDGYTF. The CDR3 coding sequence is TGTGCCAGTTCCCATTTGGGAGATGGCTACACCTTC. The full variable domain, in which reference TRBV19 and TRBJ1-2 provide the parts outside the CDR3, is DGGITQSPKYLFRKEGQNVTLSCEQNLNHDAMYWYRQDPGQGLRLIYYSQIVNDFQKGDIAEGYSVSREKKESFPLTVTSAQKNPTAFYLCASSHLGDGYTFGSGTRLTVV.

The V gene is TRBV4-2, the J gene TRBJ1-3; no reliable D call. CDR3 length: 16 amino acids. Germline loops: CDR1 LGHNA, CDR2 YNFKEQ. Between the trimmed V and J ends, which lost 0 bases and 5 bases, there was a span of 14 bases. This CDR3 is CASSQDLVQLRNTIYF. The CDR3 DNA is TGTGCCAGCAGCCAAGATTTGGTACAACTAAGAAACACCATATATTTT.

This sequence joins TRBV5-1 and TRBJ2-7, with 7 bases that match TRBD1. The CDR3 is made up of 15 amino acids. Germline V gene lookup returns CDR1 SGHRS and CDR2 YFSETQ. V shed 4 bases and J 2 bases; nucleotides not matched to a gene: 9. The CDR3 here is CASSPGQVGAYEQYF. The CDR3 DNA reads TGCGCCAGCAGCCCCGGACAGGTTGGGGCCTACGAGCAGTACTTC.

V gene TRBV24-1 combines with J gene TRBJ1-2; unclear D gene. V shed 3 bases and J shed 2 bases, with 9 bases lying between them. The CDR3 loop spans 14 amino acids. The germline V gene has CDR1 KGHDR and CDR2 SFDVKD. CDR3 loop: CATSDGSRNYGYTF. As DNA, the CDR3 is TGTGCCACCAGTGATGGCAGTCGCAACTATGGCTACACCTTC.

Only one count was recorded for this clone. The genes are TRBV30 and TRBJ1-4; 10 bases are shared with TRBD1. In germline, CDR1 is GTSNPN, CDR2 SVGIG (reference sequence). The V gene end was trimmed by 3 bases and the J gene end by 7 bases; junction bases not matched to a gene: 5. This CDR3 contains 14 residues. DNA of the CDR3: TGTGCCTGGAGCCGGGACAGGGGATTTGAAAAACTGTTTTTT. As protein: CAWSRDRGFEKLFF.

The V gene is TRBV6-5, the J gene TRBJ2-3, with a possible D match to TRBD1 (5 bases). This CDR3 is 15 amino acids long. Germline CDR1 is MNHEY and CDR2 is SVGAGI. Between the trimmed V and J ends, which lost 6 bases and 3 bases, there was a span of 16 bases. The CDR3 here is CASRKDNGETDTQYF. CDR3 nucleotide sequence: TGTGCCAGCAGGAAGGACAATGGGGAAACAGATACGCAGTATTTT.

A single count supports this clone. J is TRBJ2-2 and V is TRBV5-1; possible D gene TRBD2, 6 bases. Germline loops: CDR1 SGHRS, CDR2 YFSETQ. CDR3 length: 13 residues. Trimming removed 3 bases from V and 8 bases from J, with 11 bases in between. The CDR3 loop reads CASSWEERGELFF. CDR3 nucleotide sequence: TGCGCCAGCAGCTGGGAGGAAAGGGGGGAGCTGTTTTTT.

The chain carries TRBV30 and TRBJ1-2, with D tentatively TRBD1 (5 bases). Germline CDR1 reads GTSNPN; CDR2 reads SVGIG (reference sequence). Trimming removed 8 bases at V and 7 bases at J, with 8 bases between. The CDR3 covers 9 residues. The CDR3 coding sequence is TGTGCCGGCGGGGGTGGCTACACCTTC. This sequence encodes CAGGGGYTF.

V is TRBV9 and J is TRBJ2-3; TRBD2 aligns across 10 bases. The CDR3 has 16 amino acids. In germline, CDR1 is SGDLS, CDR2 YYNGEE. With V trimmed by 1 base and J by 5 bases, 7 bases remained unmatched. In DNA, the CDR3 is TGTGCCAGCAGCGTATCGGTACTAGCGGGGAAAGATACGCAGTATTTT. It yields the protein CASSVSVLAGKDTQYF. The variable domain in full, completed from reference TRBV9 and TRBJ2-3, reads DSGVTQTPKHLITATGQRVTLRCSPRSGDLSVYWYQQSLDQGLQFLIQYYNGEERAKGNILERFSAQQFPDLHSELNLSSLELGDSALYFCASSVSVLAGKDTQYFGPGTRLTVL.

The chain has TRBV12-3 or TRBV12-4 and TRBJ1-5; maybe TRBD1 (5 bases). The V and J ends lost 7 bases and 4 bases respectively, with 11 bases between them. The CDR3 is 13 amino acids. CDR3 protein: CASTYGTNQPQHF. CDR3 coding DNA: TGTGCCAGCACCTATGGGACTAATCAGCCCCAGCATTTT.